This T cell receptor beta chain originates from a study of blood T cell repertoires in COVID-19. Assay used: immunoSEQ multiplex PCR; TCRdb lists only in-frame clones, some missing. In the table there are some 190,000 clones, more than 75% of which are singletons. CDR1 is MDHEN and CDR2 is SYDVKM in the germline V gene. CDR3 length equals 15 residues. V dropped 1 base and J dropped 4; count of bases not matched to a gene: 6. J is TRBJ2-5 and V is TRBV28, with TRBD1 identical over 7 bases. This sequence originates from a woman aged 45-65 years with acute COVID-19. The sequenced sample consisted of PBMCs or T cells enriched from blood (not recorded which). CDR3 bases: TGTGCCAGCAGTTTATACCAGGGGGTCCCAGAGACCCAGTACTTC. Encoded protein: CASSLYQGVPETQYF.